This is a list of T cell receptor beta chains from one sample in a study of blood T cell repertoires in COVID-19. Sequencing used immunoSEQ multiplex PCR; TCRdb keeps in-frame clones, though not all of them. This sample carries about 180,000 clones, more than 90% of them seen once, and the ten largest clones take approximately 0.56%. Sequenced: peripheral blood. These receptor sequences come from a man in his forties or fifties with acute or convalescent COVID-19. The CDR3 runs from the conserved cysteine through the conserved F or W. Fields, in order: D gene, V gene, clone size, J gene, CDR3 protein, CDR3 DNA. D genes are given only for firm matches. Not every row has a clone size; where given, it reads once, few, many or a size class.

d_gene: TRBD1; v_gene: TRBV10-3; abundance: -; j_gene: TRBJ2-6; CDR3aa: CAISMDRGPGANVLTF; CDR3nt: TGTGCCATCAGCATGGACAGGGGGCCCGGGGCCAACGTCCTGACTTTC
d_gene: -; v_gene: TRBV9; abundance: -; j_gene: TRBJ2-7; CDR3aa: CASSLVGVGEQYF; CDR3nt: TGTGCCAGCAGCCTCGTCGGGGTTGGGGAGCAGTACTTC
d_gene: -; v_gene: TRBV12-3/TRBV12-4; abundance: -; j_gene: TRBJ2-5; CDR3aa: CASSLREPGTQYF; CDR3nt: TGTGCCAGCAGCCTCCGGGAGCCGGGGACCCAGTACTTC
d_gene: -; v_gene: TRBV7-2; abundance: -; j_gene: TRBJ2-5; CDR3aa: CASSFGGSVETQYF; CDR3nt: TGTGCCAGCAGCTTTGGGGGGAGTGTGGAGACCCAGTACTTC
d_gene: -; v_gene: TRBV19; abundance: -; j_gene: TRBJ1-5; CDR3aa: CASSPSVLNQPQHF; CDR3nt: TGTGCCAGTAGTCCCTCCGTCCTCAATCAGCCCCAGCATTTT
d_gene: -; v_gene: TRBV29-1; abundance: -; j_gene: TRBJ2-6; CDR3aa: CSVVGRTNVLTF; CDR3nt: TGCAGCGTTGTGGGCAGAACCAACGTCCTGACTTTC
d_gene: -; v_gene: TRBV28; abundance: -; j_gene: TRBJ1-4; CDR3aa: CASSWGGADEKLFF; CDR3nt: TGTGCCAGCAGTTGGGGGGGCGCTGATGAAAAACTGTTTTTT
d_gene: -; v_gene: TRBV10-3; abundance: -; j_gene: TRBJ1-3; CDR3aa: CAISPTDTSSPGNTIYF; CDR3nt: TGTGCCATCAGCCCGACAGACACCTCATCCCCGGGAAACACCATATATTTT
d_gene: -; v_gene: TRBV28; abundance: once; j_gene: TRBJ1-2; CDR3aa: CATGSGGDYGYTF; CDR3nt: TGTGCCACGGGATCGGGGGGCGACTATGGCTACACCTTC
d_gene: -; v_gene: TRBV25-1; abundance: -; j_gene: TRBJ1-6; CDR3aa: CASSEFGESPLHF; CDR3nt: TGTGCCAGCAGTGAATTTGGAGAATCACCCCTCCACTTT
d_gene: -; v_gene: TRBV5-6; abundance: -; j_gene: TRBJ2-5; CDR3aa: CASSYRETQYF; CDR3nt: TGTGCCAGCAGCTATAGAGAGACCCAGTACTTC
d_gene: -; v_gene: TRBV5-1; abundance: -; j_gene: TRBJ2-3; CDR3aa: CASSLGGLSPDTQYF; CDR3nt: TGCGCCAGCAGCTTAGGGGGTTTGAGCCCAGATACGCAGTATTTT
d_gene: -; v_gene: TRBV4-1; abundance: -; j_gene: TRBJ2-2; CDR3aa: CASSQTGLNTGELFF; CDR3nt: TGCGCCAGCAGCCAAACAGGACTAAACACCGGGGAGCTGTTTTTT
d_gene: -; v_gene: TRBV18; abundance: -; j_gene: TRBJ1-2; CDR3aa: CASSQQDINYGYTF; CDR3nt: TGTGCCAGCTCACAACAGGACATTAACTATGGCTACACCTTC
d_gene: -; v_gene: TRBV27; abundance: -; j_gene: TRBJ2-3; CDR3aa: CASSFLGGALSTDTQYF; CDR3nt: TGTGCCAGCAGTTTCCTAGGGGGGGCCCTAAGCACAGATACGCAGTATTTT
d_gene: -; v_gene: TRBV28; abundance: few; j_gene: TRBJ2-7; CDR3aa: CASSSQTYEQYF; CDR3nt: TGTGCCAGCAGTTCACAGACCTACGAGCAGTACTTC
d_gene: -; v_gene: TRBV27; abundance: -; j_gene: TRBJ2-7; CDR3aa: CASSRGRELYF; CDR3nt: TGTGCCAGCAGTCGGGGGCGGGAGCTGTACTTC
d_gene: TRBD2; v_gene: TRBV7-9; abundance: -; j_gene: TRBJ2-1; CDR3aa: CASSFASGNNEQFF; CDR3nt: TGTGCCAGCAGCTTCGCTAGCGGGAACAATGAGCAGTTCTTC
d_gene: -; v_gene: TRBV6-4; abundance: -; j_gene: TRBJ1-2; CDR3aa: CASRQGFAYGYTF; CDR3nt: TGTGCCAGCAGACAGGGATTTGCCTATGGCTACACCTTC
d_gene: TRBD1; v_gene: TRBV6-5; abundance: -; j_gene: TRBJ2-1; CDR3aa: CASTGDSSYNEQFF; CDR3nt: TGTGCCAGCACCGGGGACAGCTCCTACAATGAGCAGTTCTTC
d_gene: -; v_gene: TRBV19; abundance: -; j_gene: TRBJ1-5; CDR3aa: CASPYELGQNLDQPQHF; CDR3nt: TGTGCCAGCCCCTATGAACTGGGACAAAACTTAGATCAGCCCCAGCATTTT
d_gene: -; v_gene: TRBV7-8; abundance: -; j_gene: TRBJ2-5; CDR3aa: CASSFSETQYF; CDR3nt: TGTGCCAGCAGCTTTTCGGAGACCCAGTACTTC
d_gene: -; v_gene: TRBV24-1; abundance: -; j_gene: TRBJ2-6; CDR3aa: CATSDPGGANVLTF; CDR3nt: TGTGCCACCAGTGACCCGGGGGGGGCCAACGTCCTGACTTTC
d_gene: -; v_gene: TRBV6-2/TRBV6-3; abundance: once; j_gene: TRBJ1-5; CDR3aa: CASSGTDIYNQPQHF; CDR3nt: TGTGCCAGCAGTGGAACGGACATATACAATCAGCCCCAGCATTTT
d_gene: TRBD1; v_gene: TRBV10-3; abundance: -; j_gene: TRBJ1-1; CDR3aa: CAISEYGTAEAFF; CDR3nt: TGTGCCATCAGTGAGTACGGGACAGCTGAAGCTTTCTTT
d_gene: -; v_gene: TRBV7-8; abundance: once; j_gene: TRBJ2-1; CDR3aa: CASSSRTERYNEQFF; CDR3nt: TGTGCCAGCAGCTCGAGGACAGAGAGGTACAATGAGCAGTTCTTC
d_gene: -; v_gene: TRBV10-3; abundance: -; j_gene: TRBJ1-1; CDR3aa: CAISESGLTEAFF; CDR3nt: TGTGCCATCAGTGAGTCTGGGCTTACTGAAGCTTTCTTT
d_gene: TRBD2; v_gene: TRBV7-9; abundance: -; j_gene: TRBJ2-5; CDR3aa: CASSSETGTIFIGETQYF; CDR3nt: TGTGCCAGCAGCTCAGAAACCGGGACTATTTTTATCGGGGAGACCCAGTACTTC
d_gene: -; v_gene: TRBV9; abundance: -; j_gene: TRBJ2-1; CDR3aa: CASSAQQGLNSYNEQFF; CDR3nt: TGTGCCAGCAGCGCCCAACAGGGCCTCAACTCCTACAATGAGCAGTTCTTC
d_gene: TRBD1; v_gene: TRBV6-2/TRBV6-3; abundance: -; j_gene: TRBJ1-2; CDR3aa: CASSYRDSYGYTF; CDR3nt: TGTGCCAGCAGTTATCGGGACAGCTATGGCTACACCTTC
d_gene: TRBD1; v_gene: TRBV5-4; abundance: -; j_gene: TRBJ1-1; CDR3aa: CASSSRGTGKTPEAFF; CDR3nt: TGTGCCAGCAGCTCCAGAGGGACAGGGAAAACCCCTGAAGCTTTCTTT
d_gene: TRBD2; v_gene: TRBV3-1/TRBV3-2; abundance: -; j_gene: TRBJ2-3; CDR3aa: CASSQGLAENTDTQYF; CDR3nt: TGTGCCAGCAGCCAGGGCCTAGCGGAGAACACAGATACGCAGTATTTT
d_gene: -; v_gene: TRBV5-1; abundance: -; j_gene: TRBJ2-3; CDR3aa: CASSLGQSTDTQYF; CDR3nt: TGCGCCAGCAGCTTGGGGCAGAGCACAGATACGCAGTATTTT
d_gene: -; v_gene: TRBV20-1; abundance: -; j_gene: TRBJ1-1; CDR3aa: CSASGQPTEAFF; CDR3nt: TGCAGTGCTAGTGGACAGCCCACTGAAGCTTTCTTT
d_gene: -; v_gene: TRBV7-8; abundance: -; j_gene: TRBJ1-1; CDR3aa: CASSFIVGRLNTEAFF; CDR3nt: TGTGCCAGCAGCTTTATCGTGGGCAGGCTGAACACTGAAGCTTTCTTT
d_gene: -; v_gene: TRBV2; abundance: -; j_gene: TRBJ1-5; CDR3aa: CASSERDTYQPQHF; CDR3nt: TGTGCCAGCAGTGAAAGGGACACTTATCAGCCCCAGCATTTT
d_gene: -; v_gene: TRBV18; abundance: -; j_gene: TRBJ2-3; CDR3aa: CASSLNPGEWDISTDTQYF; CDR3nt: TGTGCCAGCTCACTCAACCCTGGGGAGTGGGATATTAGCACAGATACGCAGTATTTT
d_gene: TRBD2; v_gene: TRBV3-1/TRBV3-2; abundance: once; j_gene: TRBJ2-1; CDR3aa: CASSHAGAGVYNEQFF; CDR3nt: TGTGCCAGCAGCCACGCCGGAGCGGGAGTCTACAATGAGCAGTTCTTC
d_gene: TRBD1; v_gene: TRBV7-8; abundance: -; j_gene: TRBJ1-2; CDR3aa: CASSSDPTGGGGYTF; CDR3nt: TGTGCCAGCAGCTCAGACCCGACAGGGGGTGGTGGCTACACCTTC
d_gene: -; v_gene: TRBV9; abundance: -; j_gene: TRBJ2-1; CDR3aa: CASSVEDRGYNEQFF; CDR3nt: TGTGCCAGCAGCGTAGAGGACAGAGGATACAATGAGCAGTTCTTC
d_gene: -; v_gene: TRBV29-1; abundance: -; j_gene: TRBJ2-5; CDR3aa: CSVDSQWETQYF; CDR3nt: TGCAGCGTTGACTCACAATGGGAGACCCAGTACTTC
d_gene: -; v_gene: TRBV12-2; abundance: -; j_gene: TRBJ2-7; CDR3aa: CASRSRRDTFYEQYF; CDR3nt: TGTGCAAGTCGCTCACGCCGGGACACATTCTACGAGCAGTACTTC
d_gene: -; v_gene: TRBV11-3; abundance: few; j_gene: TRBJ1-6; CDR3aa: CASSLDLGSPLHF; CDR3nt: TGTGCCAGCAGCTTAGATCTGGGCTCACCCCTCCACTTT
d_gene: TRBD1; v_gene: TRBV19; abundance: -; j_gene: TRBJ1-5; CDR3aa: CATSLGTGQPQHF; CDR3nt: TGTGCCACCTCTCTGGGGACAGGGCAGCCCCAGCATTTT
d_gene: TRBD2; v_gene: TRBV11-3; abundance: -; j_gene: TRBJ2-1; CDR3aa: CASSSSGPGLAGGPYNEQFF; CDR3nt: TGTGCCAGCAGCTCCTCAGGGCCGGGACTAGCGGGAGGACCCTACAATGAGCAGTTCTTC
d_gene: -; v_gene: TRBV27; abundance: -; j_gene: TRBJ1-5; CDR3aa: CASREGVQGVGQPQHF; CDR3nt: TGTGCCAGCAGAGAGGGGGTCCAAGGTGTGGGTCAGCCCCAGCATTTT
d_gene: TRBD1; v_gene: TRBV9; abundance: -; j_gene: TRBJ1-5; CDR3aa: CASSVGDRSTQPQHF; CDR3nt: TGTGCCAGCAGCGTAGGGGACAGAAGCACTCAGCCCCAGCATTTT
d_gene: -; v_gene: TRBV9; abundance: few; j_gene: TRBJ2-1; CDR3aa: CASSRIGSEGEQFF; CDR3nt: TGTGCCAGCAGCCGTATCGGGAGCGAAGGTGAGCAGTTCTTC
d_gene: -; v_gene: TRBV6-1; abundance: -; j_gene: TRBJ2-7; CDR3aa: CASSELHYSLGEQYF; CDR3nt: TGTGCCAGCAGTGAACTCCACTACTCCCTGGGCGAGCAGTACTTC
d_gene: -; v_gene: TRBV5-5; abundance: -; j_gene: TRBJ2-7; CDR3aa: CASSSRQRPYEQYF; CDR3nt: TGTGCCAGCAGCTCCAGACAGCGCCCCTACGAGCAGTACTTC
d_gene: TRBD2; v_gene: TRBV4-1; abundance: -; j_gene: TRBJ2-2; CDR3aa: CASSQDALAGGIGELFF; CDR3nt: TGCGCCAGCAGCCAAGACGCCCTAGCGGGAGGTATCGGGGAGCTGTTTTTT
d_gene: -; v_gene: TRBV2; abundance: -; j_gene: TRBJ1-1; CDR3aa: CASRPRGDWNTEAFF; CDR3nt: TGTGCCAGCAGGCCCAGGGGAGATTGGAACACTGAAGCTTTCTTT